This TCR beta chain was sequenced for a study of T-cell memory formation after mild COVID-19. About the research overall: The TCR clusters were mostly specific to one donor.

This clonotype turned up a few times. The antigen is not known. Study conclusions and caveats: The CD4+ clones that contracted clustered mainly within CM and EM, and the CD8+ clones concentrated in EMRA. A subset of responding clones appeared in pre-infection memory, suggesting cross-reactive memory joined. For second-wave clones that peaked at day 37, SARS-CoV-2 specificity went unverified.

TCRdb itself ran the 5' RACE reads through MiXCR, one entry per CDR3 protein. The sample has some 320,000 distinct CDR3 sequences, 15% seen once; the top ten hold approximately 20%. The TCR originated in a man aged 18 to 30 who had mild COVID-19 (a few samples of this study predate the infection). Cell type and time point are not known. Material: PBMCs or a T cell subset sorted from them (not recorded which).

CDR3 sequence: CASSQGSRGPQHF. The DNA for the CDR3 is TGCGCCAGCAGCCAAGGTTCGCGGGGGCCCCAGCATTTT. The chain carries TRBV4-3 and TRBJ1-5; D ambiguous. V was clipped by 1 base and J by 9 bases, with 10 bases between them. The CDR3 runs 13 residues. Germline CDR1 is LGHNA and CDR2 is YSLEER.